These 28 T cell receptor beta chains share one sample of origin, sequenced in a study of CD8 T cell repertoires and HIV-1 epitope variants. No antigens are known for them. Only in-frame clones appear in the TCRdb table, and some are missing; sequencing was by immunoSEQ multiplex PCR. The sample holds thousands of clones, around two thirds seen once. The material sequenced was cultured CD8+ T cells derived from PBMCs. The receptors here all came from a male donor with HIV.

The V gene is TRBV29-1, the J gene TRBJ1-1; D might be TRBD1 (5 bases). V was shortened by 1 base and J by 5 bases, with 8 bases between the two germline ends. Germline-derived CDR1 and CDR2 are SQVTM and ANQGSEA. This CDR3 region has 12 residues. CDR3: CSVEGGGTEAFF. The CDR3 region has the DNA TGCAGCGTTGAAGGGGGGGGGACTGAAGCTTTCTTT.

The chain recombines TRBV29-1 with TRBJ2-1; TRBD2 aligns across 7 bases. Germline lookup yields CDR1 SQVTM and CDR2 ANQGSEA. J was trimmed by 1 base and V by 3 bases; bases with no gene match: 0. The CDR3 runs 13 residues. Here the CDR3 reads CSVEGGSYNEQFF. The CDR3 coding sequence is TGCAGCGTTGAGGGAGGGTCCTACAATGAGCAGTTCTTC.

This chain links TRBV15 with TRBJ1-4; the D is unclear. This CDR3 has 13 amino acids. V was shortened by 4 bases and J by 3 bases, with 6 bases between the two germline ends. Germline CDR1 and CDR2: LNHNV and YYDKDF (reference sequence). In nucleotides, the CDR3 is TGTGCCACCAGCATCGGACCTAATGAAAAACTGTTTTTT. Amino acid sequence: CATSIGPNEKLFF.

This clone has just a few counts. This chain joins TRBV5-4 and TRBJ2-7; D may be TRBD2 (6 bases). V was cut by 2 bases and J by 6 bases, with 18 bases left in between. This CDR3 is 15 amino acids long. From germline, CDR1 is SGHNT and CDR2 YYREEE (reference sequence). The DNA of the CDR3 is TGTGCCAGCAGCTTTGCGGCGGGACCATCCAGCGAGCAGTACTTC. It yields the protein CASSFAAGPSSEQYF. Full variable domain (remainder filled in from reference TRBV5-4 and TRBJ2-7): ETGVTQSPTHLIKTRGQQVTLRCSSQSGHNTVSWYQQALGQGPQFIFQYYREEENGRGNFPPRFSGLQFPNYSSELNVNALELDDSALYLCASSFAAGPSSEQYFGPGTRLTVT.

This chain joins TRBV9 and TRBJ1-3, with TRBD1 as a possible D gene (5 bases). V lost 3 bases and J 0 bases, leaving 7 bases between the germline ends. Germline CDR1 and CDR2: SGDLS and YYNGEE. The CDR3 totals 14 residues. Written as DNA, the CDR3 is TGTGCCAGCAGCGGAACAGGCTCTGGAAACACCATATATTTT. It specifies CASSGTGSGNTIYF.

This clone was detected a few times. The chain uses TRBV2 and TRBJ2-1, with D uncertain. Trimming pared 4 bases from V and 10 bases from J, leaving 11 bases between. CDR1 and CDR2 from the germline V gene are SNHLY and FYNNEI. This CDR3 has 12 amino acids. This CDR3 reads CASSGLVSEQFF. In nucleotides, the CDR3 is TGTGCCAGCAGTGGGTTGGTTTCAGAGCAGTTCTTC.

This chain links TRBV7-9 with TRBJ1-2; D uncertain. This CDR3 comprises 11 residues. Trimming removed 5 bases from V and 8 bases from J, with 9 bases in between. Germline CDR1 and CDR2: SEHNR and FQNEAQ (reference sequence). The DNA of the CDR3 is TGTGCCAGCAGCACCGGCGGAGGCTACACCTTC. Its translation is CASSTGGGYTF.

The V gene is TRBV20-1, the J gene TRBJ2-7, with D unresolved. Trimming shortened V by 6 bases and J by 3 bases, and 6 bases separated the two germline ends. Germline loops: CDR1 DFQATT, CDR2 SNEGSKA (reference sequence). This CDR3 contains 10 residues. CDR3: CSATDYEQYF. For the CDR3, the DNA is TGCAGTGCAACGGACTACGAGCAGTACTTC.

The gene calls are TRBV7-3 and TRBJ2-3; the D is unclear. V was clipped by 3 bases and J by 8 bases, with 9 bases between them. This CDR3 is built from 12 residues. Germline V CDR1 and CDR2: SGHTA, FQGTGA. As DNA, the CDR3 is TGTGCCAGCAGCTTGACTGGCGGTACGCAGTATTTT. Translating it yields CASSLTGGTQYF.

J is TRBJ2-1 and V is TRBV28; tentative D call: TRBD2 (6 bases). The CDR3 runs to 15 residues. V lost 3 bases and J 4 bases, leaving 13 bases between the germline ends. The V gene's germline CDR1 is MDHEN and CDR2 SYDVKM. DNA of the CDR3: TGTGCCAGCAGTTTCTTTGGGACTTCATACAATGAGCAGTTCTTC. Translating gives CASSFFGTSYNEQFF.

The chain couples TRBV2 to TRBJ2-5; 8 bases fit TRBD1. J gave up 1 base and V 5 bases, and 6 bases lay outside the gene matches. Germline-derived CDR1 and CDR2 are SNHLY and FYNNEI. The CDR3 is 15 residues long. The CDR3 is CASSKQGDPQETQYF. The CDR3 DNA reads as TGTGCCAGCAGTAAACAGGGGGACCCCCAAGAGACCCAGTACTTC.

The J gene is TRBJ2-7, the V gene TRBV27, with D perhaps being TRBD1 or TRBD2 (5 bases each). Germline-derived CDR1 and CDR2 are MNHEY and SMNVEV (reference sequence). V lost 6 bases and J 2 bases, leaving 14 bases between the germline ends. The CDR3 is made up of 14 amino acids. The CDR3 DNA is TGTGCCAGCAGCCCCGGGGCGATTACCTACGAGCAGTACTTC. Protein product: CASSPGAITYEQYF.

V usage is TRBV7-6 and J usage is TRBJ1-4; TRBD1 matches 12 bases. This CDR3 spans 17 amino acids. The germline CDR1 and CDR2 sequences are SGHVS and FNYEAQ. V was pared by 5 bases and J by 1 base, with 5 bases of the junction left unmatched. The chain's CDR3 is CASSPGTGGLTNEKLFF. The CDR3 DNA follows: TGTGCCAGCAGCCCGGGGACAGGGGGCTTAACTAATGAAAAACTGTTTTTT.

This clone showed up just a few times. The chain uses TRBV7-3 and TRBJ1-2, with a tentative D call TRBD1 (6 bases). Germline V lookup: CDR1 SGHTA, CDR2 FQGTGA. The CDR3 covers 13 residues. The V and J ends lost 5 bases and 4 bases respectively, with 11 bases between them. The CDR3 bases are TGTGCCAGCAGCGTGGACAGCCGCTATGGCTACACCTTC. It is translated as CASSVDSRYGYTF.

This clone was recorded a few times. The genes are TRBV15 and TRBJ2-1; 11 bases align to TRBD2. CDR1 and CDR2 from the germline V gene are LNHNV and YYDKDF (reference sequence). Trimming took 0 bases from V and 10 from J; bases not matched to a gene: 11. The CDR3 extends over 17 amino acids. CDR3: CATSRDLGTSGVGEQFF. The DNA for the CDR3 is TGTGCCACCAGCAGAGATCTTGGGACTAGCGGAGTGGGGGAGCAGTTCTTC.

The chain is built from TRBV7-9 and TRBJ2-5, with D unresolved. Looked up from germline, CDR1 is SEHNR and CDR2 is FQNEAQ (reference sequence). This CDR3 has 12 residues. Trimming removed 1 base at V and 0 bases at J, with 0 bases between. CDR3 loop: CASSLDQETQYF. Here the CDR3 DNA reads TGTGCCAGCAGCTTAGACCAAGAGACCCAGTACTTC.

This clone has only a few counts. The chain carries TRBV7-8 and TRBJ2-1; TRBD2 aligns across 12 bases. CDR3 length: 15 amino acids. Trimming at V came to 1 base and at J to 9 bases, leaving 4 bases not matched to a gene. CDR1 and CDR2 (germline): SGHVS, FQNEAQ. CDR3 amino acids: CASSLVLAGGSEQFF. The DNA of the CDR3 is TGTGCCAGCAGCTTAGTACTAGCGGGGGGTAGTGAGCAGTTCTTC.

The chain employs TRBV5-1 and TRBJ2-7; D is possibly TRBD1 or TRBD2 (5 bases each). V shed 0 bases and J shed 5 bases, with 12 bases lying between them. CDR3 length: 14 amino acids. Germline V gene data show CDR1 as SGHRS and CDR2 as YFSETQ. CDR3 region: CASSLAGTLNEQYF. The CDR3 nucleotides are TGCGCCAGCAGCTTGGCCGGGACCCTTAACGAGCAGTACTTC.

The V call is TRBV7-2, the J call TRBJ2-7, with no clear D. This CDR3 is built from 11 residues. Germline CDR1 is SGHTA and CDR2 is FQGNSA. With 3 bases removed from V and 1 base from J, the gap between germline ends came to 1 base. The CDR3 region is CASSLSYEQYF. CDR3 DNA: TGTGCCAGCAGCTTGTCCTACGAGCAGTACTTC. Based on the CDR3 plus reference TRBV7-2 and TRBJ2-7, the full variable domain is GAGVSQSPSNKVTEKGKDVELRCDPISGHTALYWYRQSLGQGLEFLIYFQGNSAPDKSGLPSDRFSAERTGGSVSTLTIQRTQQEDSAVYLCASSLSYEQYFGPGTRLTVT.

V usage is TRBV28 and J usage is TRBJ2-7; 15 bases are shared with TRBD2. The V gene's germline CDR1 is MDHEN and CDR2 SYDVKM. After removal of 4 bases from V and 7 bases from J, the junction contained 8 bases not matched to a gene. This CDR3 has 16 amino acids. The chain's CDR3 is CASSSGTSGRPGEQYF. The CDR3 DNA reads TGTGCCAGCAGTTCTGGGACTAGCGGGAGGCCGGGGGAGCAGTACTTC.

The V gene is TRBV28, the J gene TRBJ1-5; 10 bases align to TRBD1. CDR3 size: 15 residues. Germline V gene data show CDR1 as MDHEN and CDR2 as SYDVKM. With V trimmed by 5 bases and J by 4 bases, 5 bases remained unmatched. Written as DNA, the CDR3 is TGTGCCAGCAGTCTGACAGGGGGCAGTAATCAGCCCCAGCATTTT. Residues: CASSLTGGSNQPQHF.

CDR3 bases: TGTGCCAGCCTAAGGGGTACGAACACCGGGGAGCTGTTTTTT. This codes for CASLRGTNTGELFF. This chain joins TRBV7-8 and TRBJ2-2; TRBD1 is a possible D gene (5 bases). The CDR3 is made up of 14 amino acids. V lost 8 bases and J 0 bases, leaving 10 bases between the germline ends. Germline V gene sequence: CDR1 SGHVS, CDR2 FQNEAQ.

The chain combines TRBV28 with TRBJ1-2; tentatively, D is TRBD1 (6 bases). The CDR3 covers 15 residues. Germline-derived CDR1 and CDR2 are MDHEN and SYDVKM. V was pared by 5 bases and J by 2 bases, with 15 bases between. Here the CDR3 DNA reads TGTGCCAGCAGTCCCGACAGGCTAAGGAACTATGGCTACACCTTC. Translating it yields CASSPDRLRNYGYTF.

The genes are TRBV9 and TRBJ2-3, with 9 bases lining up with TRBD2. CDR1 and CDR2 (germline): SGDLS, YYNGEE. V shed 0 bases, J shed 3 bases, and the junction held 5 bases outside the gene matches. The CDR3 covers 16 residues. This CDR3 is CASSVEPSGATDTQYF. DNA of the CDR3: TGTGCCAGCAGCGTAGAACCTAGCGGGGCGACAGATACGCAGTATTTT.

This clone was observed a few times. The gene calls are TRBV6-1 and TRBJ2-7, with D maybe TRBD1 (5 bases). Per germline, CDR1 MNHNS and CDR2 SASEGT. This CDR3 spans 15 amino acids. The ends were cut back, 2 bases at V and 4 bases at J, with 15 bases in the middle. CDR3 in DNA: TGTGCCAGCAGTGAACAGGGAAGTGGATCGTACGAGCAGTACTTC. Its translation is CASSEQGSGSYEQYF.

This rearrangement joins TRBV27 to TRBJ1-1; D unresolved. The CDR3 has 13 residues. V dropped 0 bases and J dropped 5 bases, with 7 bases sitting between them. The germline V gene encodes CDR1 MNHEY and CDR2 SMNVEV (reference sequence). CDR3 region: CASSLSLVTEAFF. The CDR3, as DNA: TGTGCCAGCAGTTTATCCTTGGTGACTGAAGCTTTCTTT.

This rearrangement joins TRBV19 to TRBJ2-5; possible D gene TRBD2, 6 bases. The CDR3 loop spans 16 amino acids. CDR1 is LNHDA, CDR2 SQIVND, per germline (reference sequence). Trimming removed 0 bases at V and 4 bases at J, with 15 bases between. In nucleotides, the CDR3 is TGTGCCAGTAGTATAGACTCAAGGGGACTGGCAGAGACCCAGTACTTC. This encodes CASSIDSRGLAETQYF.

CDR3 DNA sequence: TGTGCCAGCAGCTTCATGGGGGACCCCGGCTACGAGCAGTACTTC. Translation gives CASSFMGDPGYEQYF. The chain couples TRBV28 to TRBJ2-7; tentatively, D is TRBD1 or TRBD2 (5 bases each). Looked up from germline, CDR1 is MDHEN and CDR2 is SYDVKM. The ends were cut back, 6 bases at V and 3 bases at J, with 18 bases in the middle. CDR3 length: 15 residues.